This TCR beta chain was captured by sequencing in a study of cytomegalovirus exposure and HLA in healthy donors (dated by TCRdb to between 2016 and 2019). Looking at the study overall: An earlier analysis of roughly 630 of the donors reported 250 to 350 Gb of sequence data and more than 90 million unique TCR beta sequences from approximately 180 million T cells. Rather than using new phenotypic data, the later analysis identified candidate immune exposures from TCR beta sequences and from how often those sequences occurred across donors. Typing coverage differed by locus: A, B, C, DRB1 and DQB1 were typed in roughly 629-630 donors, DQA1 in 522, DPA1 in 600 to 610, and DPB1 in 450 to 480. To decide whether each TCR beta V gene segment behaved as functional or pseudogenic, an earlier analysis of approximately 600 of the donors relied on high-throughput TCR beta sequencing. All discovery cohort repertoires had been generated on a single sequencing platform. A later genetic analysis used genome-wide SNP genotypes for about 65% of the 666 donors, treating that subset as a discovery cohort. Donor age, sex, ethnicity and CMV serostatus were collected together with the repertoire data. A later analysis re-examined previously published TCR beta repertoires from about 670 donors and added high-resolution HLA genotyping to investigate patterns of TCR occurrence. The aim of the study was to test whether cataloging public T cell receptors could identify signatures of past pathogen exposure. Approximately 300 gigabases of sequencing data and around 85 million unique TCR sequences made up an early release that covered 500 to 650 HLA-typed donors. The study profiled the T cell repertoires of about 720 subjects by immunosequencing and related them to cytomegalovirus serostatus. Among 300 to 500 genotyped donors of the cohort, an average of roughly 230,000 unique TCR beta nucleotide sequences was sequenced per donor, of which about 19% were non-productive. Of the 300 to 450 genotyped donors, approximately 80% were placed in the genetic ancestry cluster associated with self-reported Caucasian donors. Four to six DR-DQ haplotypes were handled as single units for association and clustering, since linkage in the cohort was strong. Besides the first cohort of 666 subjects, a separate validation cohort made up of some 110 different subjects was used. HLA typing covered class I and class II loci at four-digit resolution. To predict cytomegalovirus infection status, the study combined high-throughput TCR immunosequencing, statistical association of individual TCRs with disease status, and machine learning. What the authors observed across the whole study: The 87-base-pair reads could not distinguish some IMGT-functional V segments, including TRBV6-2 and TRBV6-3, so those segments were excluded. A few of the identified cytomegalovirus-associated TCR beta chains were confirmed in vitro to be specific for cytomegalovirus antigens. According to the authors, the approach could potentially be generalized to other disease states and immunological phenotypes. The earlier analysis of almost 600 of the donors excluded some 15 rarely observed V segments, including chromosome 9 orphons, because counts were too low. Most TCR sequences were seen in very few donors, while some public TCRs were found in many individuals. In a later analysis, the rate of TCR association differed among HLA loci, with DRB1 alleles having the most associated TCRs and HLA-C alleles having the fewest. Correlated functional status among segregating V segments might be attributable to linkage disequilibrium, but an unknown experimental factor could not be ruled out. The only immune exposure information available for the cohort was CMV serostatus. A further reported finding was that TCR beta sequences accurately predicted the HLA-A and HLA-B alleles for most subjects in the first cohort. Presence/absence analyses assumed roughly uniform sequencing depth across donors, an assumption that may not hold. A total of some 180 TCR beta chains were listed by the study as associated with cytomegalovirus. HLA typing was unavailable for some donors at each locus, so association tests used only the typed subset. The sequencing pipeline was judged likely to have produced a cluster of highly shared sequence variants as a technical artifact. The cohort was sequenced for TCR beta chains only, and without alpha or paired-chain data the features that could be detected were limited. According to a later analysis, parvovirus B19, influenza, CMV and Epstein-Barr virus appeared linked to several top co-occurrence clusters. Assigning TCR associations to individual alleles was difficult when HLA alleles, especially DR and DQ, strongly co-occurred. In an earlier analysis of over 550 of the donors, most TCR beta V segments were observed in productive rearrangements about 87% or about 30% of the time, broadly matching IMGT annotations. In a later analysis, HLA-associated TCR beta chains showed more clonal expansion and lower generation probabilities than non-associated chains that were equally common. In both the original and validation cohorts, the classifier was reported to diagnose cytomegalovirus status with high specificity and sensitivity. An association between a missense DCLRE1C variant and V-gene and J-gene trimming of TCR beta chains was found in a later genetic analysis and replicated in an independent cohort. According to a later analysis, most CMV-associated TCR beta chains appeared to be HLA-restricted, and the HLA associations seemed to be driven largely by CMV exposure. At a false discovery rate of 0.05, a later analysis linked some 18,000 TCR beta sequences to specific HLA alleles. A later genetic analysis reported fewer N-insertions in productive TCRs among donors in an Asian-associated ancestry cluster than the approximately 670-donor mean.

The cohort comprised approximately 700 healthy bone marrow donors. At the time of sampling, all cohort members were nominally healthy, though unrecorded immune exposures were likely present. The donor was CMV seronegative and belonged to the group of around 350 seronegative cohort members. Every donor gave a peripheral blood sample, and the peripheral blood mononuclear cells from that sample were used for TCR beta sequencing. The Qiagen DNeasy Blood Extraction Kit was used to extract genomic DNA from the blood cell samples. About this clone: Its antigen is unknown.

Trimming takes 5 bases off V and 3 bases off J; junction bases not matched to a gene: 7. The CDR3, from cysteine to phenylalanine, totals 15 residues. Only CDR3 DNA is held: 45 bases, read in frame from base 1. In the germline V gene, CDR1 corresponds to SNHLY and CDR2 to FYNNEI. Libraries were prepared through the immunoSEQ multiplex PCR assay. A mixture of 60 forward primers for TCR Vbeta segments and 13 reverse primers for TCR Jbeta segments was used in the multiplex PCR. Amplification of the CDR3 region of rearranged TCR beta genes was performed with a multiplex PCR assay on genomic DNA. The Illumina HiSeq System was used to sequence the amplified TCR beta libraries as 87-base-pair reads. Per the authors' processing: A later analysis counted tens of millions of unique TCR beta chains across the 640 or so repertoires, and around 12 million of these chains were shared by at least two donors. Raw reads were error-corrected and collapsed into unique sequences by a nearest-neighbor algorithm in which closely related sequences were merged to remove PCR and sequencing errors. Alignment of CDR3 sequences to IMGT reference sequences was used to assign V, D and J gene segments. For a sequence to be retained, a match of at least six nucleotides was required to both a V gene segment and a J gene segment. Rearrangements were called productive when the CDR3 lacked stop codons and stayed in frame with V and J; all others were non-productive. CDR3 was defined by IMGT convention, running from the second conserved V-encoded cysteine to the conserved J-encoded phenylalanine. The earlier analysis of 587 of the donors excluded sequences that lacked an unambiguous match to a single V gene segment. In an earlier analysis of around 600 of the donors, V segments were called functional above 56.7% productive rearrangements and were called segregating when the between-donor standard deviation exceeded 5%. A statistical classification framework was developed to diagnose cytomegalovirus status using the catalog of TCR beta chain sequences. In a later analysis, V and J genes were assigned by comparing TCR nucleotide sequences against IMGT/GENE-DB human TR gene sequences. Using the TCRdist pipeline, a later analysis assigned CDR3 sequences along with most-parsimonious VDJ recombination scenarios. In a later analysis, each TCR beta chain was defined by its CDR3 amino acid sequence together with its V-gene family, and reads lacking a unique V-gene family were excluded. As a way to deal with suspected cross-contamination and a sequencing artifact, a later analysis dropped 450 to 600 nucleotide sequences that were highly shared and had low generation probability. A later analysis calculated a clonal expansion index for each public chain from normalized within-repertoire ranks of inferred template counts. A later analysis computed generation probabilities with a VDJ recombination model fitted to out-of-frame rearrangements, and checked the results against IGoR. A later analysis scored TCR-TCR, TCR-HLA and TCR-CMV co-occurrence with hypergeometric tests, applying a repertoire-size bias correction to TCR pairs. False discovery rates were estimated in a later analysis by permuting HLA or CMV assignments 20 times. A later analysis grouped co-occurring TCRs with DBSCAN, adding TCRdist sequence similarity when clustering within HLA-allele-positive subsets. For co-occurrence clustering, repertoires with fewer than 30,000 or more than 120,000 public chains were excluded, along with several repertoires with anomalous nucleotide sharing. TCRdb obtained this table from immuneACCESS and retained in-frame rearrangements with V and J assigned. These tables miss some clones; where compared with another copy, unresolved V genes account for less than half of the shortfall, and the remainder is unexplained. The V and J calls and clone size are taken from that table; D and trimming were inferred from the DNA. This sample's records show 65,000 to 85,000 clones. Together, the top ten hold approximately 1.5% of the sample.

This clonotype was obtained from a woman aged 55-70 years in good health and CMV-seronegative. Source material: PBMCs. The chain employs TRBV2 and TRBJ2-1; 7 bases in between match TRBD1. The DNA sequence is TGTGCCAGCAGTCCTCAACAGGGGTACTACAATGAGCAGTTCTTC. It translates as CASSPQQGYYNEQFF.